This TCR beta chain was sequenced during a study of cytomegalovirus exposure and HLA in healthy donors. Study-wide points: Within the approximately 110 validation repertoires, first-cohort TCR clusters tended to co-occur, according to a later analysis.

V dropped 3 bases and J dropped 5; count of bases not matched to a gene: 7. Germline V lookup: CDR1 MGHRA, CDR2 YSYEKL. CDR3 length equals 17 residues. Using immunoSEQ multiplex PCR, the repertoire was profiled, and TCRdb retains in-frame clones only, with some absent. The profile shows around 70,000 clones, 85% to 95% of them singletons. As regards this clone: Its antigen is undetermined.

The sequence came from a man younger than 30 in good health and CMV-seropositive. The specimen sequenced was PBMCs. The V and J genes are TRBV4-1 and TRBJ2-5, with 15 bases that match TRBD2. The CDR3 is CASSQGLAGGLKETQYF. The CDR3 bases are TGCGCCAGCAGCCAGGGACTAGCGGGAGGTCTGAAGGAGACCCAGTACTTC.